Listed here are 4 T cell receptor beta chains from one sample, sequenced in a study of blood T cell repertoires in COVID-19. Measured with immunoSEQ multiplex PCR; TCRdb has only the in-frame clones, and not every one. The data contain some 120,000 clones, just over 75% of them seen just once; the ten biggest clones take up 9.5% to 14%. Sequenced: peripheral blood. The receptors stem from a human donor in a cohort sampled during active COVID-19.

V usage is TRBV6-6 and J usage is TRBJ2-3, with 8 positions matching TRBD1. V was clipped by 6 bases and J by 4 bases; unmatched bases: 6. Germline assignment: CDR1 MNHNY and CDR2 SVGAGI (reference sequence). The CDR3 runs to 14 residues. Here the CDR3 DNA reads TGTGCCAGCAGATTGACAGGGGCATCAGATACGCAGTATTTT. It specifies CASRLTGASDTQYF.

In nucleotides, the CDR3 is TGTGCCAGCAGTACCGACAGGGGGAGCAATCAGCCCCAGCATTTT. Translation gives CASSTDRGSNQPQHF. The chain joins TRBV6-5 to TRBJ1-5; TRBD1 matches at 9 bases. J gave up 1 base and V 5 bases, and 3 bases lay outside the gene matches. The CDR3 spans 15 residues. The germline CDR1 and CDR2 sequences are MNHEY and SVGAGI.

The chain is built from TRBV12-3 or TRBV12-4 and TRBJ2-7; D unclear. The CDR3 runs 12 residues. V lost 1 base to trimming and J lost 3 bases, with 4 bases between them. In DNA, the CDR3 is TGTGCCAGCAGTTTAGATAACTACGAGCAGTACTTC. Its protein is CASSLDNYEQYF.

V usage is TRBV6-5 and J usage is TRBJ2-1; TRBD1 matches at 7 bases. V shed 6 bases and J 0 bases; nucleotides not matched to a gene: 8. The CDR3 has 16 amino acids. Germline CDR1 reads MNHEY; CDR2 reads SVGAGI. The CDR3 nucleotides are TGTGCCAGCAGCTACGGGACAGCTAGCTCCTACAATGAGCAGTTCTTC. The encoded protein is CASSYGTASSYNEQFF.